The present entry profiles one T cell receptor delta chain with its context. TCRdb records a much larger clone's protein for this DNA, with a difference at residue 16 that likely arises from a read error; the protein given is the translation of the DNA. TCRdb applied CATT to the reads for clone calling. The table shows about 3,400 delta-chain clones, with less than 0.3% occurring only once. The data derive from a study of gamma-delta chains in newborns, infants, children. For the study at large: Microbial exposure reportedly drives polyclonal innate γδ T cell expansion after birth.

Germline V CDR1 and CDR2: GEAIGNYY, EKD. The CDR3 consists of 19 residues. The V gene is TRDV2, the J gene TRDJ3, with a weak D call TRDD3 (5 bases). The TCR originated in a child who was a newborn, infant or young child, either healthy, febrile or measles-vaccinated (not recorded which). The sequenced sample was blood. The CDR3 nucleotides are TGTGCCTGTGACCCTCCCCGGGGGGTGAGCTCCTGGGACACCCGACGGATGTTTTTC. This gives the protein CACDPPRGVSSWDTRRMFF.